This T cell receptor beta chain was sequenced for a study of T-cell reconstitution after alpha-beta-depleted transplantation in children. This clonotype was observed at least ten times. Unique molecular identifiers featured in how the TCRbeta library was prepared. One entry per CDR3 protein results from TCRdb running MiXCR on the PCR reads. The table shows about 240,000 distinct CDR3 sequences, with about 12% occurring only once. The germline V gene has CDR1 SQVTM and CDR2 ANQGSEA. This CDR3 has 15 amino acids. V was clipped by 2 bases and J by 4 bases, with 16 bases between them. The specimen comprised PBMCs from the stem cell graft donor, sampled from the stem cell graft. The genes are TRBV29-1 and TRBJ2-3, with D possibly being TRBD1 or TRBD2 (5 bases each). This TCR derives from a human donor who donated a stem cell graft to a child with acute lymphoblastic leukemia. In DNA, the CDR3 is TGCAGCGTTGAATGGGACCCGGGACGGCCAGATACGCAGTATTTT. Residues: CSVEWDPGRPDTQYF.